This TCR beta chain was sequenced for a study of T-cell memory formation after mild COVID-19. TCRdb used MiXCR to reprocess the 5' RACE reads, holding one entry per CDR3 protein. Altogether 55,000 to 70,000 distinct CDR3 sequences are present, around 30% being singletons, with the ten largest covering approximately 43%. The germline V gene has CDR1 SEHNR and CDR2 FQNEAQ (reference sequence). The germline V and J ends were trimmed by 1 base and 8 bases, with 12 bases remaining between them. CDR3 size: 14 residues. About this clonotype itself: What it binds is unknown.

Overall study findings and caveats: Pre-infection memory already had some responding clones, implying cross-reactive memory joined.

Sequencing input: PBMCs or a T cell subset sorted from them (not recorded which). The V gene is TRBV7-9, the J gene TRBJ2-1; D is perhaps TRBD2 (5 bases). The TCR sequence derives from a man younger than 35 who had mild COVID-19 (a few samples of this study predate the infection). Cell type and time point are not known. DNA for the CDR3: TGTGCCAGCAGCTTAGATGTGGACTGGGATGAGCAGTTCTTC. It translates to CASSLDVDWDEQFF.